The source of this TCR beta chain is a study of T cells in localized non-small cell lung cancer (dated by TCRdb to the early 2020s). For the study in its entirety: The study analyzed T cell repertoires of roughly 220 early-stage NSCLC patients, comparing tumors and uninvolved tumor-adjacent lungs. The cohort consisted of 236 treatment-naive NSCLC patients whose localized lung tumors had been resected. NSCLC patients had a mean age of roughly 66 years, and 129 were male and over 85 female. Broader findings and caveats from the paper: Longer overall survival was associated with higher T cell density in blood, whereas shorter survival was associated with higher clonality in adjacent lung. A median of 57 of the top 100 tumor clones turned up in the paired uninvolved adjacent lung, and under 30 of those clones also ranked among the top 100 of that same adjacent lung. Because the study design was exploratory, TCR variables were selected using unadjusted p-values without false-discovery rate correction. Because multi-region sequencing of the tumors was not done, intratumor heterogeneity could not be ruled out. Uninvolved tumor-adjacent lung showed the highest T cell clonality, higher than tumor, which suggests more focused antigenic responses in the uninvolved tumor-adjacent lung.

Relative to germline, V is 5 bases shorter and J is 4 bases shorter, with 15 bases between their ends. The CDR3 holds 14 amino acids from the cysteine to the phenylalanine. Only the CDR3 DNA stays, 42 bases, in frame from base 1. Reading the germline V gene (reference sequence) gives CDR1 MNHNY and CDR2 SVGAGI. The immunoSEQ Assay was used to sequence TCR beta CDR3 regions from DNA. The authors' analysis ran thus. T cell density was computed as TCR beta template counts normalized to usable DNA estimated by amplifying housekeeping genes. Richness was estimated using the preseqR package, with extrapolation to 400,000 templates for PBMC samples and to 120,000 templates for tissue samples. Clonality was calculated as one minus Pielou's evenness. To identify tissue-enriched TCRs, differential abundance testing was run on productive amino-acid clonotypes with a minimum total count of 5 and an alpha of 0.1. The Jaccard Index and the Morisita Overlap Index were used to measure repertoire overlap between compartments. GLIPH grouped TCR beta CDR3s together with public tetramer-defined viral CDR3s, and a viral motif had to include at least three viral sequences and show V-gene enrichment. Entries here come from immuneACCESS through TCRdb and include only in-frame sequences with V and J called. Some clones fail to appear in such tables; in the studies checked, an unresolved V gene covers under half of the shortfall, and the cause of the remainder is unknown. That table supplies the V and J calls and clone size; D and trimming were determined from the DNA. This sample is represented by 16,000 or so clones; around 89% of them were singletons. Under 4.5% of the sample is taken by the ten largest.

To note about this clone: Its antigen remains unidentified. Per-nucleotide qualities are absent, and no much larger clonotype sits a single base away.

At diagnosis, tumor, uninvolved tumor-adjacent lung and peripheral blood were collected and then preserved as a mix of FFPE and fresh-frozen material. For TCR repertoire profiling, blood samples were analyzed in the form of peripheral blood mononuclear cells. Source: peripheral blood, taken before any cancer treatment. The receptor was derived from a male donor older than 55 with stage II squamous cell lung carcinoma. The chain links TRBV6-6 with TRBJ2-7; perhaps TRBD1 is the D gene, with 6 bases matching. The DNA sequence reads TGTGCCAGCAGTGAGACAGGAGATCCTTACGAGCAGTACTTC. Protein translation: CASSETGDPYEQYF.